These T cell receptor beta chains were read from a single sample in a study of blood T cell repertoires in COVID-19. Sequenced by immunoSEQ multiplex PCR; TCRdb stores in-frame clones only, minus some. This sample has hundreds of thousands of clones, with 85% to 90% found just once. Sequences were obtained from peripheral blood. The receptors were gathered from a man older than 75 with acute or convalescent COVID-19. Each CDR3 is given with its conserved first and last residue. Each record gives: V gene, clone size, J gene, D gene, CDR3 DNA, CDR3 protein. A D gene is named only where the DNA matches it firmly. Clone size appears in some rows only: once, few, many, or a class for an expanded clone.

v_call: TRBV5-1
clone_size: NA
j_call: TRBJ1-2
d_call: TRBD1
cdr3_nt: TGCGCCAGCAGCGGTACCGGGACAGGGTTGGGCTACACCTTC
cdr3_aa: CASSGTGTGLGYTF

v_call: TRBV21-1
clone_size: NA
j_call: TRBJ2-7
d_call: NA
cdr3_nt: TGTGCCAGCTCGGGGACAGGGGTCTACGAGCAGTACTTC
cdr3_aa: CASSGTGVYEQYF

v_call: TRBV23-1
clone_size: NA
j_call: TRBJ1-5
d_call: NA
cdr3_nt: TGCGCCAGCAGGGGTAGGGACACTCTCCCAAATCAGCCCCAGCATTTT
cdr3_aa: CASRGRDTLPNQPQHF

v_call: TRBV2
clone_size: NA
j_call: TRBJ2-3
d_call: TRBD2
cdr3_nt: TGTGCCAGCTCAGGGACTAGGTCCTTGGGTACGCAGTATTTT
cdr3_aa: CASSGTRSLGTQYF

v_call: TRBV23-1
clone_size: NA
j_call: TRBJ1-6
d_call: NA
cdr3_nt: TGCGCCAGCAGTCAACCAGGGACAATAACCTCCTATAATTCACCCCTCCACTTT
cdr3_aa: CASSQPGTITSYNSPLHF

v_call: TRBV4-1
clone_size: NA
j_call: TRBJ2-7
d_call: TRBD2
cdr3_nt: TGCGCCAGCAGCCAAGGCGGCTCTAGCGGGATGAACGAGCAGTACTTC
cdr3_aa: CASSQGGSSGMNEQYF

v_call: TRBV28
clone_size: NA
j_call: TRBJ1-5
d_call: NA
cdr3_nt: TGTGCCAGCGGCTACTCGGGTAGCAGCAATCAGCCCCAGCATTTT
cdr3_aa: CASGYSGSSNQPQHF

v_call: TRBV4-1
clone_size: NA
j_call: TRBJ2-1
d_call: TRBD2
cdr3_nt: TGCGCCAGCAGTCCCTCCAGCGGGAGGGCCCTATACAATGAGCAGTTCTTC
cdr3_aa: CASSPSSGRALYNEQFF

v_call: TRBV7-3
clone_size: NA
j_call: TRBJ1-1
d_call: TRBD1
cdr3_nt: TGTGCCAGCAGCCCGGGACAGGGGAGTTCTACTTTCTTT
cdr3_aa: CASSPGQGSSTFF

v_call: TRBV6-2/TRBV6-3
clone_size: NA
j_call: TRBJ1-1
d_call: TRBD1
cdr3_nt: TGTGCCAGCAGCCAGACCGGACAGGGGTCGGTGGGCGGTAAGACTGAAGCTTTCTTT
cdr3_aa: CASSQTGQGSVGGKTEAFF

v_call: TRBV5-1
clone_size: NA
j_call: TRBJ2-1
d_call: TRBD1
cdr3_nt: TGCGCCAGCAGCCCCCTCAGGACAGGGGGCCGGGATGAGCAGTTCTTC
cdr3_aa: CASSPLRTGGRDEQFF

v_call: TRBV6-5
clone_size: NA
j_call: TRBJ2-5
d_call: NA
cdr3_nt: TGTGCCAGCACTCCCCGTCCGGGTCGAGAGACCCAGTACTTC
cdr3_aa: CASTPRPGRETQYF

v_call: TRBV7-3
clone_size: NA
j_call: TRBJ2-1
d_call: TRBD2
cdr3_nt: TGTGCCAGCAGCTTAACCGGACTAGCGGGCAATGAGCAGTTCTTC
cdr3_aa: CASSLTGLAGNEQFF

v_call: TRBV19
clone_size: NA
j_call: TRBJ2-3
d_call: TRBD2
cdr3_nt: TGTGCCAGTAGTATAGGCCTAGCGGGAGCAGATACGCAGTATTTT
cdr3_aa: CASSIGLAGADTQYF

v_call: TRBV6-2/TRBV6-3
clone_size: NA
j_call: TRBJ1-1
d_call: NA
cdr3_nt: TGTGCCAGCAGTTACTCGAAGCTCGCCCGACTTGAAAACACTGAAGCTTTCTTT
cdr3_aa: CASSYSKLARLENTEAFF

v_call: TRBV7-9
clone_size: NA
j_call: TRBJ2-5
d_call: TRBD1
cdr3_nt: TGTGCCAGCAGCTCCGCTGGACAGGGCCCTCGGGAGACCCAGTACTTC
cdr3_aa: CASSSAGQGPRETQYF

v_call: TRBV6-5
clone_size: NA
j_call: TRBJ1-2
d_call: NA
cdr3_nt: TGTGCCAGCAGGGACACCGCCAGGGGTAACTATGGCTACACCTTC
cdr3_aa: CASRDTARGNYGYTF

v_call: TRBV5-4
clone_size: NA
j_call: TRBJ1-4
d_call: NA
cdr3_nt: TGTGCCAGCAGCTTGGAACCTGGGGCCACTAATGAAAAACTGTTTTTT
cdr3_aa: CASSLEPGATNEKLFF

v_call: TRBV28
clone_size: few
j_call: TRBJ1-1
d_call: TRBD1
cdr3_nt: TGTGCCAGCAGCGAACAGGGGATAGCGAACACTGAAGCTTTCTTT
cdr3_aa: CASSEQGIANTEAFF

v_call: TRBV6-5
clone_size: NA
j_call: TRBJ2-5
d_call: NA
cdr3_nt: TGTGCCAGCAGGGACAGTCCCAGAGAGACCCAGTACTTC
cdr3_aa: CASRDSPRETQYF

v_call: TRBV7-2
clone_size: NA
j_call: TRBJ2-6
d_call: NA
cdr3_nt: TGTGCCAGCAGCTTAGGCGTTGGGGCCAACGTCCTGACTTTC
cdr3_aa: CASSLGVGANVLTF

v_call: TRBV5-6
clone_size: NA
j_call: TRBJ2-2
d_call: TRBD1
cdr3_nt: TGTGCCATCGATGACAGGGTAAACACCGGGGAGCTGTTTTTT
cdr3_aa: CAIDDRVNTGELFF